Listed below are T cell receptor beta chains from one sample, sequenced in a study of T-cell memory formation after mild COVID-19. TCRdb processed the 5' RACE reads anew with MiXCR; each CDR3 protein has one entry. The sample consists of some 440,000 distinct CDR3 sequences, more than 20% of them appearing once. Sequenced: PBMCs or a T cell subset sorted from them (not recorded which). The receptor set was obtained from an adult woman who had mild COVID-19 (a few samples of this study predate the infection). Cell type and time point are not known. Both conserved end residues are part of each CDR3. D genes are given only for firm matches. Size is stated for part of the rows, as once, few or many counts, or as a class when the clone is expanded.

d_call	j_call	v_call	clone_size	cdr3_nt	cdr3_aa
NA	TRBJ2-7	TRBV7-8	few	TGTGCCAGCAGCTTAGAACTCATGAGCTCCTACGAGCAGTACTTC	CASSLELMSSYEQYF
TRBD1	TRBJ2-2	TRBV12-3/TRBV12-4	few	TGTGCCAGCAGTCATCAGGGGGACACCGGGGAGCTGTTTTTT	CASSHQGDTGELFF
NA	TRBJ1-2	TRBV6-5	NA	TGTGCCAGCAGACCCCCCGTACCGCCTTATGGCTACACCTTC	CASRPPVPPYGYTF
NA	TRBJ1-3	TRBV4-2	NA	TGTGCCAGCAGCCAAGGAGGGGAACCCTCTGGAAACACCATATATTTT	CASSQGGEPSGNTIYF
NA	TRBJ1-5	TRBV7-2	few	TGTGCCAGCAGCGAAAGGGGAGGAGCCCAGCATTTT	CASSERGGAQHF
TRBD1	TRBJ1-1	TRBV10-3	few	TGTGCCATCAGGGGACAGGGGATCGGGAACACTGAAGCTTTCTTT	CAIRGQGIGNTEAFF
NA	TRBJ1-4	TRBV12-3/TRBV12-4	many	TGTGCCAGCAGTTTATCCCCCCGGGACAACGAGGATGAAAAACTGTTTTTT	CASSLSPRDNEDEKLFF
TRBD2	TRBJ2-7	TRBV20-1	few	TGCAGTGCTGGTCCCGCGGGGGTTAGCTCCTACGAGCAGTACTTC	CSAGPAGVSSYEQYF
NA	TRBJ2-2	TRBV5-6	few	TGTGCCAGCACTGACACCGGGGAGCTGTTTTTT	CASTDTGELFF
NA	TRBJ2-2	TRBV7-9	many	TGTGCCAGCAGCTTGCGGGGAGCGAACACCGGGGAGCTGTTTTTT	CASSLRGANTGELFF
NA	TRBJ2-7	TRBV6-2/TRBV6-3	NA	TGTGCCAGCAGTCAGAGGGGCCACGAGCAGTACTTC	CASSQRGHEQYF
NA	TRBJ1-1	TRBV20-1	NA	TGCAGTGCTAGAGATCTGACCATTCAAGGGGTGAACACTGAAGCTTTCTTT	CSARDLTIQGVNTEAFF
TRBD1	TRBJ2-3	TRBV10-3	NA	TGTGCCATCAGGCCTACAGGGGGCGTCGGCACAGATACGCAGTATTTT	CAIRPTGGVGTDTQYF
NA	TRBJ1-4	TRBV5-1	NA	TGCGCCAGCAGCTTTTCGGGGAGCAATGAAAAACTGTTTTTT	CASSFSGSNEKLFF
TRBD1	TRBJ2-1	TRBV6-5	few	TGTGCCAGCAGTCGCTTCGGGACAGTCTTCAATGAGCAGTTCTTC	CASSRFGTVFNEQFF
NA	TRBJ2-3	TRBV12-3/TRBV12-4	NA	TGTGCCAGCAGTGTGTCGGCCGTGGATACGCAGTATTTT	CASSVSAVDTQYF
TRBD1	TRBJ1-5	TRBV5-1	few	TGCGCCAGCAGCCCGGATGGACAGGGAAATCAGCCCCAGCATTTT	CASSPDGQGNQPQHF
NA	TRBJ2-2	TRBV29-1	few	TGCAGCGTTGAAGACTTTACCGGGGAACGGGGGACCGGGGAGCTGTTTTTT	CSVEDFTGERGTGELFF
TRBD1	TRBJ1-5	TRBV7-9	few	TGTGCCAGCAGCTTCGAGGGGGCAGGACGGAATCAGCCCCAGCATTTT	CASSFEGAGRNQPQHF
TRBD2	TRBJ2-3	TRBV5-1	NA	TGCGCCAGCAGCCGCTCAGGAAGCGGGGGGGCGGATACGCAGTATTTT	CASSRSGSGGADTQYF
NA	TRBJ2-1	TRBV7-7	NA	TGTGCCAGCAGCTTAGCCGGGACATTAGACAATGAGCAGTTCTTC	CASSLAGTLDNEQFF
NA	TRBJ1-1	TRBV11-2	NA	TGTGCCAGCAGCTTATTGGGAGGGGCTTTCTTT	CASSLLGGAFF
TRBD2	TRBJ2-2	TRBV24-1	few	TGTGCCACCGAAGGGCTAGCGGGAGAGGACACCGGGGAGCTGTTTTTT	CATEGLAGEDTGELFF
TRBD1	TRBJ1-6	TRBV9	few	TGTGCCAGCAGCGCAGGACAGGGGGCCTATAATTCACCCCTCCACTTT	CASSAGQGAYNSPLHF
TRBD2	TRBJ2-2	TRBV5-1	few	TGCGCCAGCAGCGCGGGACTAGCGGGGGGGACTACGAACACCGGGGAGCTGTTTTTT	CASSAGLAGGTTNTGELFF
TRBD2	TRBJ2-7	TRBV29-1	NA	TGCAGCGTCGGACTAGCGGGCTACGAGCAGTACTTC	CSVGLAGYEQYF
NA	TRBJ2-5	TRBV3-1	few	TGTGCCAGCAGCCAAACAAAAGGACGTCAAGAGACCCAGTACTTC	CASSQTKGRQETQYF
NA	TRBJ2-3	TRBV12-3/TRBV12-4	many	TGTGCCAGCAGGGACAGCTCCACAGATACGCAGTATTTT	CASRDSSTDTQYF
NA	TRBJ2-1	TRBV7-3	once	TGTGCCAGCAGCTCCAACCTATCGGATGAGCAGTTCTTC	CASSSNLSDEQFF
NA	TRBJ2-4	TRBV6-1	few	TGTGCCAGCAGTGGAAGTAACACCAAAAACATTCAGTACTTC	CASSGSNTKNIQYF
TRBD2	TRBJ2-2	TRBV12-3/TRBV12-4	many	TGTGCCAGCAGCGGGACTAGCGGGAACACCGGGGAGCTGTTTTTT	CASSGTSGNTGELFF
NA	TRBJ2-2	TRBV2	NA	TGTGCCAGCAGGGAGGGGCGAGGGACCGGGGAGCTGTTTTTT	CASREGRGTGELFF
NA	TRBJ2-1	TRBV12-3/TRBV12-4	NA	TGTGCCAGCAGTCCCAGCGCGAATCAGTTCTTC	CASSPSANQFF
TRBD2	TRBJ2-1	TRBV2	NA	TGTGCCAGCACAGGGAGTAGCGGGGCCTCCTACAATGAGCAGTTCTTC	CASTGSSGASYNEQFF
NA	TRBJ2-3	TRBV20-1	NA	TGCAGTGCTAGATTTCAGACAGGCCGAGGCACGCAGTATTTT	CSARFQTGRGTQYF
TRBD1	TRBJ1-5	TRBV12-3/TRBV12-4	few	TGTGCCAGCAGCCGCGGGACAGATAACAATCAGCCCCAGCATTTT	CASSRGTDNNQPQHF
NA	TRBJ1-2	TRBV4-3	NA	TGCGCCAGCAGCCCCAGTCGGGACGATAACGGCTACACCTTC	CASSPSRDDNGYTF
NA	TRBJ2-7	TRBV5-1	many	TGCGCCAGCAGCGACACGACTATCGGCGGGGGCGGCTACGAGCAGTACTTC	CASSDTTIGGGGYEQYF
NA	TRBJ2-6	TRBV15	few	TGTGCCACCAGCGGGTGGACGAGATCTGGGGCCAACGTCCTGACTTTC	CATSGWTRSGANVLTF
TRBD1	TRBJ1-6	TRBV2	NA	TGTGCCAGCAGTAAACAGGGGCCGACCTATAATTCACCCCTCCACTTT	CASSKQGPTYNSPLHF
TRBD2	TRBJ2-7	TRBV14	NA	TGTGCCAGCAGCCCCCTCGGGGGGCTAGCGGGAGCCTCCCACGAGCAGTACTTC	CASSPLGGLAGASHEQYF
TRBD1	TRBJ2-1	TRBV12-3/TRBV12-4	NA	TGTGCCAGCAGTTTAAGGCACAGGGGGCCCCACAATGAGCAGTTCTTC	CASSLRHRGPHNEQFF
NA	TRBJ2-2	TRBV6-5	NA	TGTGCCAGCAGTTACTATGACACCGGGGAGCTGTTTTTT	CASSYYDTGELFF
NA	TRBJ2-7	TRBV6-5	NA	TGTGCCAGCAGTTCCCCGAGGTACTGGCCCTACGAGCAGTACTTC	CASSSPRYWPYEQYF
TRBD2	TRBJ2-3	TRBV9	NA	TGTGCCAGCAGCGCTCTAGCGGGAGGGAACACAGATACGCAGTATTTT	CASSALAGGNTDTQYF
NA	TRBJ2-2	TRBV6-2/TRBV6-3	NA	TGTGCCAGCAAGGAGGCAGCTTTAAACACCGGGGAGCTGTTTTTT	CASKEAALNTGELFF
NA	TRBJ1-1	TRBV20-1	NA	TGCAGTGCTAGAGGAGGTGCAGGGAACACTGAAGCTTTCTTT	CSARGGAGNTEAFF